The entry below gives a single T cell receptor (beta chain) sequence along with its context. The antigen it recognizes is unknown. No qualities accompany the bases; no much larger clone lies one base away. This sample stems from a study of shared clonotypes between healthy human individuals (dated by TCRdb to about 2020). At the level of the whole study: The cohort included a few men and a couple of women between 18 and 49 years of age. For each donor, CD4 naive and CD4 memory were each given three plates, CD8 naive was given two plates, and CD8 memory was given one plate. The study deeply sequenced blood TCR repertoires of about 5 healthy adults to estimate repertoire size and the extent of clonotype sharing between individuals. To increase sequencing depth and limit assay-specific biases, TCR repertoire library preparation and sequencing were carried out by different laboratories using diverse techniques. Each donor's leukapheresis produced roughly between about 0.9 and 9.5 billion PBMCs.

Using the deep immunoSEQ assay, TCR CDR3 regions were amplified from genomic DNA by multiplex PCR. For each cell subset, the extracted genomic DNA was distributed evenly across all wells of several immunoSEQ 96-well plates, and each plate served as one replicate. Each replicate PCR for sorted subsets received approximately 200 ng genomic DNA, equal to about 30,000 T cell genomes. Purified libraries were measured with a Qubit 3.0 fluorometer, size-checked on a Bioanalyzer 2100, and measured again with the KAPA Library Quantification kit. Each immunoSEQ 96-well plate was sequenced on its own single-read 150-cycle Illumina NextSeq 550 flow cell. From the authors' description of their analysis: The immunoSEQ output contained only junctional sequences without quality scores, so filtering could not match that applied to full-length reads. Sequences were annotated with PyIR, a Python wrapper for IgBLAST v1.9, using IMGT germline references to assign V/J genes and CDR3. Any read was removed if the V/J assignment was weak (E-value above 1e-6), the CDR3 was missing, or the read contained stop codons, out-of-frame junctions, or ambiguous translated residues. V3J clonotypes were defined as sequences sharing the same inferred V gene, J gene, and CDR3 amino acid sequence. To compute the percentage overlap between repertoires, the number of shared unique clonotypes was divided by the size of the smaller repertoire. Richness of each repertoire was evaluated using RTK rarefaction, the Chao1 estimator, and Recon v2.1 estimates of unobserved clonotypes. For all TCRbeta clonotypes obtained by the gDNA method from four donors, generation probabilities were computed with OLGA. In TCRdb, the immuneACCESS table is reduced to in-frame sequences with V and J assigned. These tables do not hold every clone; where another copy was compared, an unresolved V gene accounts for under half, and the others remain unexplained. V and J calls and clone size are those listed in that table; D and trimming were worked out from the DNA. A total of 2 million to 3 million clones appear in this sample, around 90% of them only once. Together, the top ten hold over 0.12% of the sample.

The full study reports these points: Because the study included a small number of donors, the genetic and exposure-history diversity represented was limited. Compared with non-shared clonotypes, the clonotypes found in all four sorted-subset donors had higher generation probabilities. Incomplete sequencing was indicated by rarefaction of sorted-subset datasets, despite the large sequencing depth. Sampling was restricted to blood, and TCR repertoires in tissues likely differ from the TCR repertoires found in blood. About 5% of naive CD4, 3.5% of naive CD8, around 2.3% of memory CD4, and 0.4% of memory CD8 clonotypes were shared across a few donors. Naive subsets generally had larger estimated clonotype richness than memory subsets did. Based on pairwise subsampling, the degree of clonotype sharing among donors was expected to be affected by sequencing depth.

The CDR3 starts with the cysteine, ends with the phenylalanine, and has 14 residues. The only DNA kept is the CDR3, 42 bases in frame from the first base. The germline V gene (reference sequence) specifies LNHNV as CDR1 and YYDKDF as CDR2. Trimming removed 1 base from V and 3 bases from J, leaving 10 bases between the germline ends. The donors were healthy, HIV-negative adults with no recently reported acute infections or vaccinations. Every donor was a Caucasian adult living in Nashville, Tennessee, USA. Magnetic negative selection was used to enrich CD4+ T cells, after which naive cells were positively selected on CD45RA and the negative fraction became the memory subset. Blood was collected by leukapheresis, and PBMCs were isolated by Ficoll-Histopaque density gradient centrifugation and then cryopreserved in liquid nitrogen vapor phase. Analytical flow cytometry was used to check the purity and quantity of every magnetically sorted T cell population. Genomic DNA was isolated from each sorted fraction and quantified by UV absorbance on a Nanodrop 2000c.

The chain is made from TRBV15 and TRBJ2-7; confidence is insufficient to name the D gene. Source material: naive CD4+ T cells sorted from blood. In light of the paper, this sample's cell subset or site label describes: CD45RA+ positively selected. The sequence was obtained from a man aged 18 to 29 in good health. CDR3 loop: CATSRGMGSYEQYF. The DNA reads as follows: TGTGCCACCAGCAGAGGGATGGGAAGCTACGAGCAGTACTTC.